The T cell receptor (beta chain) under discussion was sequenced for a study of cytomegalovirus exposure and HLA in healthy donors. The CDR3 is made up of 15 amino acids. With 1 base clipped from V and 3 bases from J, the junction kept 6 bases outside the gene matches. Germline V gene data show CDR1 as SGDLS and CDR2 as YYNGEE. Study outcomes and limitations: It was only CMV serostatus that was available as immune exposure information. A later analysis by the authors found several of the most significant clusters apparently linked to common viral pathogens.

The study ran its PCR with 60 Vbeta and 13 Jbeta primers. TCRdb keeps only in-frame clones here, not all; method: immunoSEQ multiplex PCR. The sample yields more than 85,000 clones, 75% to 85% seen once. With respect to this clone: Its antigen is as yet unknown.

The V gene is TRBV9, the J gene TRBJ2-7, with TRBD2 matching 8 bases. The origin of this receptor is a female donor in good health and CMV-seropositive. The sample was PBMCs. CDR3: CASSVSSGSLYEQYF. The CDR3 DNA follows: TGTGCCAGCAGCGTAAGCAGCGGGAGTCTCTACGAGCAGTACTTC.